Below, one TCR beta chain is given with its context. This sample is part of a study of siplizumab effects on memory and regulatory T cells. TCRdb keeps only in-frame clones here, not all; method: immunoSEQ multiplex PCR. In the table there are 90,000 to 110,000 clones, just over 90% of which are singletons. The CDR3 totals 14 residues. Germline lookup yields CDR1 LNHDA and CDR2 SQIVND (reference sequence). V was clipped by 6 bases and J by 6 bases, with 18 bases between them. Sequencing was carried out using Tregs sorted from blood. This sequence originates from a human donor in good health. The rearrangement joins TRBV19 to TRBJ2-7; D possibly uses TRBD1 or TRBD2 (6 bases each). CDR3 amino acids: CASSGQSTRAEQYF. The CDR3 nucleotides read TGTGCCAGTAGCGGACAGTCGACTAGGGCCGAGCAGTACTTC. Full variable domain (rest looked up from reference TRBV19 and TRBJ2-7): DGGITQSPKYLFRKEGQNVTLSCEQNLNHDAMYWYRQDPGQGLRLIYYSQIVNDFQKGDIAEGYSVSREKKESFPLTVTSAQKNPTAFYLCASSGQSTRAEQYFGPGTRLTVT.